These 22 T cell receptor beta chains came from one sample sequenced in a study of OX40 agonist ivuxolimab in advanced cancers. Assay used: immunoSEQ multiplex PCR; TCRdb lists only in-frame clones, some missing. The table has 76,000 or so clones, 75% to 85% seen once; the top ten hold roughly 0.61%. Specimen: CD4+ or CD8+ T cells sorted from blood, collected in a trial of the OX40 agonist ivuxolimab. These receptors were taken from an adult with an advanced solid tumor such as melanoma, head and neck, liver or kidney cancer.

The rearrangement uses TRBV9 and TRBJ2-2; the D gene is possibly TRBD1 (6 bases). V lost 0 bases to trimming and J lost 4 bases, with 16 bases between them. Germline CDR1 is SGDLS and CDR2 is YYNGEE. CDR3 length equals 17 residues. The CDR3 coding sequence is TGTGCCAGCAGCGTAGCCGGGGTTCAGGGGCTCACCGGGGAGCTGTTTTTT. Translated: CASSVAGVQGLTGELFF.

V gene TRBV7-9 combines with J gene TRBJ2-3, with 8 nucleotides matching TRBD1. CDR1 SEHNR and CDR2 FQNEAQ come from the germline V gene (reference sequence). Germline trimming cut 2 bases from V and 3 bases from J; bases unmatched to any gene: 4. This CDR3 spans 15 amino acids. CDR3 sequence: CASSLSGQGTDTQYF. The DNA of the CDR3 is TGTGCCAGCAGCTTAAGCGGACAGGGAACAGATACGCAGTATTTT.

The rearrangement joins TRBV6-4 to TRBJ2-2; D is possibly TRBD1 (6 bases). Trimming cost V 8 bases and J 2 bases, with 9 bases left between them. CDR1 and CDR2 (germline): MRHNA, SNTAGT. This CDR3 comprises 13 residues. CDR3 DNA sequence: TGTGCCAGCGAGGACAGTAACACCGGGGAGCTGTTTTTT. Translated: CASEDSNTGELFF.

This clone was seen only a few times. V is TRBV30 and J is TRBJ1-6; D unclear. V was pared by 1 base and J by 11 bases, with 12 bases between. The CDR3 spans 13 residues. Germline CDR1 and CDR2: GTSNPN and SVGIG (reference sequence). The CDR3 bases are TGTGCCTGGAGTGAAAAACAGCCAGCACCCCTCCACTTT. Residues: CAWSEKQPAPLHF. The full variable domain, with the rest looked up from reference TRBV30 and TRBJ1-6, is SQTIHQWPATLVQPVGSPLSLECTVEGTSNPNLYWYRQAAGRGLQLLFYSVGIGQISSEVPQNLSASRPQDRQFILSSKKLLLSDSGFYLCAWSEKQPAPLHFGNGTRLTVT.

The CDR3 sequence is CASVRGTSSTDTQYF. DNA of the CDR3: TGTGCCAGCGTCCGGGGGACGTCTAGCACAGATACGCAGTATTTT. This chain joins TRBV5-8 and TRBJ2-3, with D tentatively TRBD2 (6 bases). This CDR3 contains 15 residues. CDR1 is SGHTS and CDR2 is YDEGEE in the germline V gene. Trimming cost V 7 bases and J 0 bases, with 15 bases left between them.

This chain links TRBV7-8 with TRBJ2-3, with TRBD2 identical over 13 bases. V dropped 5 bases and J dropped 4; count of bases not matched to a gene: 6. From germline, CDR1 is SGHVS and CDR2 FQNEAQ. This CDR3 is built from 16 residues. CDR3 sequence: CASSTGLAGSSDTQYF. The CDR3 region has the DNA TGTGCCAGCAGCACGGGACTAGCGGGGTCTTCAGATACGCAGTATTTT.

As for this clone: An end of the junction differs from the germline gene, which may be a read error. CDR3 in amino acids: CATSTGTALF. The CDR3 coding sequence is TGTGCCACTTCAACCGGGACAGCCCTTTTT. This chain links TRBV6-5 with TRBJ1-6; 7 nucleotides line up with TRBD1. The germline gives CDR1 MNHEY, CDR2 SVGAGI. The CDR3 is 10 amino acids.

The chain recombines TRBV29-1 with TRBJ2-3; TRBD1 matches at 11 bases. This CDR3 comprises 14 residues. The junction had 4 bases not matched to a gene; V was cut back by 6 bases and J by 2 bases. In germline, CDR1 is SQVTM, CDR2 ANQGSEA. As DNA, the CDR3 is TGCAGCGTGCGGACAGGGGGCAACACAGATACGCAGTATTTT. Protein product: CSVRTGGNTDTQYF.

The rearrangement joins TRBV18 to TRBJ2-7; 7 bases fit TRBD1. With 3 bases clipped from V and 3 bases from J, the junction kept 8 bases outside the gene matches. This CDR3 region has 15 residues. The germline V gene encodes CDR1 KGHSH and CDR2 LQKENI. The CDR3 DNA follows: TGTGCCAGCTCACCTTCTCCGACAGGGTTCTACGAGCAGTACTTC. Protein sequence: CASSPSPTGFYEQYF.

This chain uses TRBV7-2 with TRBJ2-7; D gene unclear. Trimming took off 5 bases at V and 3 bases at J, with 14 bases between the two ends. The CDR3 runs to 14 residues. Germline V CDR1 and CDR2: SGHTA, FQGNSA. This CDR3 is CASSPQGLLYEQYF. The CDR3 bases are TGTGCCAGCAGCCCCCAAGGGCTCCTCTACGAGCAGTACTTC.

The chain carries TRBV5-8 and TRBJ2-7; 13 bases map to TRBD2. Germline lookup yields CDR1 SGHTS and CDR2 YDEGEE. Trimming at V came to 4 bases and at J to 4 bases, leaving 11 bases not matched to a gene. The CDR3 extends over 17 amino acids. For the CDR3, the DNA is TGTGCCAGCAGCAATCGGGGACTAGCGGGGAACCCATACGAGCAGTACTTC. Protein product: CASSNRGLAGNPYEQYF.

The genes are TRBV2 and TRBJ1-5, with D uncertain. The CDR3 length is 14 residues. V gave up 7 bases and J gave up 5 bases, with 15 bases separating them. CDR1 and CDR2 (germline): SNHLY, FYNNEI. The CDR3 is CASMAGSSYQPQHF. The DNA of the CDR3 is TGTGCCAGCATGGCGGGGTCCTCCTATCAGCCCCAGCATTTT.

CDR3 sequence (DNA): TGCGCCAGCAGCCTATCACCCTCCGGCGCTGAAGCTTTCTTT. It codes for CASSLSPSGAEAFF. The chain has TRBV5-1 and TRBJ1-1; D unclear. The V gene lost 4 bases and the J gene lost 6 bases, with 16 bases spanning the gap. The length of the CDR3 is 14 residues. Germline CDR1 SGHRS, CDR2 YFSETQ.

The chain recombines TRBV11-2 with TRBJ1-2; D not resolved. Per the germline V gene, CDR1 is SGHAT and CDR2 is FQNNGV. Trimming left V 3 bases short and J 4 bases short, with 9 bases between. CDR3 size: 13 residues. The CDR3 loop is CASSFDEGYGYTF. The CDR3 coding sequence is TGTGCCAGCAGCTTTGATGAGGGCTATGGCTACACCTTC.

The J gene is TRBJ2-2, the V gene TRBV4-1; 9 bases match TRBD1. This CDR3 is 16 amino acids long. Trimming cost V 4 bases and J 5 bases; bases outside gene matches: 8. Germline V gives CDR1 MGHRA, CDR2 YSYEKL. The CDR3 nucleotides are TGCGCCAGCAGCCCCCCGGGACAGGGATCAACCGGGGAGCTGTTTTTT. Translating gives CASSPPGQGSTGELFF.

This rearrangement joins TRBV6-5 to TRBJ1-1; D gene uncertain. Germline CDR1 reads MNHEY; CDR2 reads SVGAGI. V lost 2 bases to trimming and J lost 0 bases, with 10 bases between them. CDR3 length equals 15 residues. Written as DNA, the CDR3 is TGTGCCAGCAGTTACGAGACACCCATGAACACTGAAGCTTTCTTT. Its protein is CASSYETPMNTEAFF.

This rearrangement joins TRBV6-4 to TRBJ2-6; 10 bases map to TRBD1. The V and J ends lost 3 bases and 0 bases, in that order; junction bases with no gene match: 5. Germline-derived CDR1 and CDR2 are MRHNA and SNTAGT. This CDR3 has 18 residues. The CDR3 loop reads CASSEGTGVNSGANVLTF. CDR3 sequence (DNA): TGTGCCAGCAGTGAGGGGACAGGGGTGAACTCTGGGGCCAACGTCCTGACTTTC.

This clone showed up just a few times. The rearrangement links TRBV11-2 to TRBJ2-3, with 11 bases lining up with TRBD2. CDR3 length: 15 residues. J gave up 1 base and V 3 bases, and 0 bases lay outside the gene matches. The germline CDR1 and CDR2 sequences are SGHAT and FQNNGV. In nucleotides, the CDR3 is TGTGCCAGCAGCTTTAGCGGGGGGGGCACAGATACGCAGTATTTT. It encodes CASSFSGGGTDTQYF.

The rearrangement joins TRBV9 to TRBJ2-7, with D unresolved. Germline values: CDR1 SGDLS, CDR2 YYNGEE. V was clipped by 0 bases and J by 1 base, with 8 bases between them. The CDR3 has 14 residues. In DNA, the CDR3 is TGTGCCAGCAGCGTAGCTCTCGCTTCCTACGAGCAGTACTTC. It yields the protein CASSVALASYEQYF.

This sequence joins TRBV6-6 and TRBJ1-3; D is unclear. The CDR3 has 14 residues. Trimming took 6 bases from V and 0 from J, leaving 9 bases between them. Germline values: CDR1 MNHNY, CDR2 SVGAGI (reference sequence). In DNA form, the CDR3 reads TGTGCCAGCAGCCCGATCAGCTCTGGAAACACCATATATTTT. Translated, it gives CASSPISSGNTIYF.

The rearrangement joins TRBV29-1 to TRBJ1-2; 12 bases fit TRBD1. CDR3 length: 13 residues. Losses at the gene ends were 6 bases for V and 8 bases for J; bases not matched to a gene: 7. Germline V lookup: CDR1 SQVTM, CDR2 ANQGSEA. The CDR3 DNA sequence: TGCAGCGTGGGGACAGGGGGCGAATTGGGCTACACCTTC. This codes for CSVGTGGELGYTF.

The chain has TRBV6-1 and TRBJ1-2; no clear D. The V gene's germline CDR1 is MNHNS and CDR2 SASEGT. Trimming took off 6 bases at V and 3 bases at J, with 2 bases between the two ends. CDR3 length: 10 residues. CDR3 sequence: CASRYYGYTF. The CDR3 DNA sequence: TGTGCCAGCAGGTACTATGGCTACACCTTC.